One and the same sample provided the 26 T cell receptor beta chains below, sequenced in a study of spatial heterogeneity in lung cancer (dated by TCRdb to the late 2010s). What this sample's time point label stands for: blood at routine non-recurrence follow-up after resection. Libraries were made using 5' RACE. The sequencer was a NextSeq 500. In TCRdb, the public reads were trimmed at Q25 with fastp and aligned with MiXCR, with productive beta chains retained. Each entry is one CDR3 protein sequence, shown with its most common DNA and genes. The sample profile shows about 47,000 distinct CDR3 sequences; 12% of them were found once. The ten largest account for roughly 32% of the sample. The material was PBMCs, obtained at follow-up. These receptors all stem from a male donor with early-stage non-small cell lung cancer.

The chain couples TRBV2 to TRBJ2-3; D ambiguous. This CDR3 is built from 11 residues. Trimming removed 7 bases from V and 9 bases from J, with 11 bases in between. CDR1 and CDR2 from the germline V gene are SNHLY and FYNNEI. CDR3 in amino acids: CASNVRETQYF. CDR3 nucleotide sequence: TGTGCCAGCAACGTCCGAGAGACGCAGTATTTT.

This clonotype was detected ten times or more. The chain is built from TRBV3-1 and TRBJ1-6; 7 bases map to TRBD1. CDR3 length: 18 amino acids. The ends lost 4 bases at V and 7 bases at J; junction bases unmatched: 16. Germline V gives CDR1 LGHDT, CDR2 YNNKEL (reference sequence). CDR3 sequence reads: CASSPQIIGTEGNSPLHF. The CDR3 region has the DNA TGTGCCAGCAGCCCTCAAATTATAGGGACAGAGGGGAATTCACCCCTCCACTTT.

This clonotype appeared many times. The chain joins TRBV7-2 to TRBJ1-5; D gene ambiguous. The CDR3 contains 13 residues. Trimming cost V 4 bases and J 4 bases, with 8 bases left between them. CDR1 is SGHTA and CDR2 is FQGNSA in the germline V gene. The CDR3, as DNA: TGTGCCAGCAGCTCGGACGGGAATCAGCCCCAGCATTTT. Protein: CASSSDGNQPQHF.

This clonotype occurred many times. CDR3 protein: CASSLDTNSYNEQFF. CDR3 nucleotides: TGCGCCAGCAGCCTCGACACCAACTCCTACAATGAGCAGTTCTTC. This chain connects TRBV5-1 to TRBJ2-1; the D is unclear. The V end lost 4 bases, the J end lost 0 bases, and 11 bases lay between the germline ends. Germline assignment: CDR1 SGHRS and CDR2 YFSETQ. This CDR3 is built from 15 residues.

Ten or more counts support this clonotype. The rearrangement uses TRBV20-1 and TRBJ2-7; the D gene is possibly TRBD2 (6 bases). V lost 1 base, J lost 4 bases, and 20 bases lay in between. The CDR3 consists of 16 residues. The germline CDR1 and CDR2 sequences are DFQATT and SNEGSKA (reference sequence). The CDR3 reads CSARVGSGPLKYEQYF. The DNA of the CDR3 is TGCAGTGCTAGAGTAGGAAGCGGGCCGCTTAAGTACGAGCAGTACTTC.

This clonotype was seen only a few times. The rearrangement joins TRBV7-2 to TRBJ1-2; a possible D gene is TRBD1 (6 bases). The germline V gene encodes CDR1 SGHTA and CDR2 FQGNSA. CDR3 length equals 14 residues. The V gene lost 4 bases and the J gene lost 5 bases, with 14 bases spanning the gap. CDR3 protein: CASSSGQYPYGYTF. CDR3 nucleotide sequence: TGTGCCAGCAGCTCAGGACAGTACCCTTATGGCTACACCTTC.

This clonotype was detected ten times or more. This rearrangement joins TRBV7-9 to TRBJ1-1; D may be TRBD1 (5 bases). This CDR3 region has 13 residues. Germline V lookup: CDR1 SEHNR, CDR2 FQNEAQ (reference sequence). Between the trimmed V and J ends, which lost 3 bases and 6 bases, there was a span of 11 bases. CDR3 residues: CASSFSGLSEAFF. CDR3 nucleotides: TGTGCCAGCAGCTTTTCAGGGTTATCTGAAGCTTTCTTT.

The genes are TRBV7-6 and TRBJ1-4, with D hard to call. This CDR3 is built from 13 residues. From germline, CDR1 is SGHVS and CDR2 FNYEAQ. The germline V and J ends were trimmed by 1 base and 8 bases, with 8 bases remaining between them. CDR3 bases: TGTGCCAGCAGCTTAGGGGTCGGGGAAAAACTGTTTTTT. Its translation is CASSLGVGEKLFF.

This clonotype was observed many times. V usage is TRBV28 and J usage is TRBJ1-1, with D possibly matching TRBD1 (5 bases). The V end lost 10 bases, the J end lost 5 bases, and 17 bases lay between the germline ends. Germline V lookup: CDR1 MDHEN, CDR2 SYDVKM. This CDR3 region has 13 residues. CDR3 sequence: CAIGPGRGTEAFF. The CDR3 DNA follows: TGTGCCATCGGGCCAGGGAGGGGAACTGAAGCTTTCTTT. Full variable domain (remainder filled in from reference TRBV28 and TRBJ1-1): DVKVTQSSRYLVKRTGEKVFLECVQDMDHENMFWYRQDPGLGLRLIYFSYDVKMKEKGDIPEGYSVSREKKERFSLILESASTNQTSMYLCAIGPGRGTEAFFGQGTRLTVV.

The V and J genes are TRBV28 and TRBJ1-4; 7 bases line up with TRBD1. Germline lookup yields CDR1 MDHEN and CDR2 SYDVKM. CDR3 length equals 16 residues. V was pared by 6 bases and J by 0 bases, with 7 bases of the junction left unmatched. CDR3 in amino acids: CASSTDRAATNEKLFF. CDR3 bases: TGTGCCAGCAGCACCGACAGGGCGGCAACTAATGAAAAACTGTTTTTT.

This clonotype was seen at least ten times. The gene calls are TRBV5-1 and TRBJ1-1, with D hard to call. Per germline, CDR1 SGHRS and CDR2 YFSETQ. The CDR3 contains 13 residues. V lost 2 bases, J lost 4 bases, and 9 bases lay in between. The CDR3 DNA follows: TGCGCCAGCAGCTTTTCAGCAGGCACTGAAGCTTTCTTT. The encoded protein is CASSFSAGTEAFF.

The chain couples TRBV7-3 to TRBJ2-7; D is ambiguous. V was cut by 1 base and J by 5 bases, with 9 bases left in between. The CDR3 contains 13 residues. Per the germline V gene, CDR1 is SGHTA and CDR2 is FQGTGA. This chain's CDR3 is CASSLKGSHEQYF. CDR3 bases: TGTGCCAGCAGCTTAAAGGGAAGCCACGAGCAGTACTTC.

The V and J genes are TRBV18 and TRBJ2-2; possibly TRBD1 or TRBD2 for D (6 bases each). Germline assignment: CDR1 KGHSH and CDR2 LQKENI. This CDR3 has 14 residues. V was cut by 1 base and J by 14 bases, with 17 bases left in between. CDR3 sequence (DNA): TGTGCCAGCTCACCACTGCGGGACCTGGGACAACTGTTTTTT. Its translation: CASSPLRDLGQLFF. Combining the CDR3 with reference TRBV18 and TRBJ2-2 gives the whole variable domain NAGVMQNPRHLVRRRGQEARLRCSPMKGHSHVYWYRQLPEEGLKFMVYLQKENIIDESGMPKERFSAEFPKEGPSILRIQQVVRGDSAAYFCASSPLRDLGQLFFGEGSRLTVL.

The chain has TRBV6-2 or TRBV6-3 and TRBJ2-1; 7 nucleotides align to TRBD2. V shed 0 bases, J shed 5 bases, and the junction held 7 bases outside the gene matches. Per the germline V gene, CDR1 is MNHEY and CDR2 is SVGEGT. This CDR3 has 16 amino acids. The CDR3 sequence: CASSYSLAEGHNEQFF. The CDR3 DNA reads TGTGCCAGCAGTTACTCTCTAGCGGAGGGTCACAATGAGCAGTTCTTC.

The sample holds a few counts of this clonotype. This rearrangement joins TRBV19 to TRBJ1-5, with TRBD1 matching over 8 bases. The CDR3 length is 15 residues. The V and J ends lost 5 bases and 2 bases, in that order; junction bases with no gene match: 5. Germline CDR1 reads LNHDA; CDR2 reads SQIVND (reference sequence). CDR3 amino acids: CASSSDRVGNQPQHF. CDR3 coding DNA: TGTGCCAGTAGTTCGGACAGGGTGGGCAATCAGCCCCAGCATTTT.

This clonotype was counted many times. The J gene is TRBJ2-3, the V gene TRBV30; 9 bases map to TRBD1. The CDR3 is 16 residues long. The germline CDR1 and CDR2 sequences are GTSNPN and SVGIG (reference sequence). Trimming at V came to 2 bases and at J to 0 bases, leaving 6 bases not matched to a gene. CDR3 sequence (DNA): TGTGCCTGGAGTACCACAGGGGGCGGTAGCACAGATACGCAGTATTTT. Protein sequence: CAWSTTGGGSTDTQYF.

The chain couples TRBV6-2 or TRBV6-3 to TRBJ2-1, with TRBD2 matching 7 bases. The CDR3 is 15 residues long. Germline V gene data show CDR1 as MNHEY and CDR2 as SVGEGT. Trimming removed 10 bases from V and 2 bases from J; junction bases left unmatched: 11. In DNA, the CDR3 is TGTGCCACCTACTCGGGGGGTAGCGCCTACAATGAGCAGTTCTTC. It is translated as CATYSGGSAYNEQFF.

The chain couples TRBV18 to TRBJ1-3, with 7 nucleotides matching TRBD1. The CDR3 contains 15 residues. V shed 0 bases, J shed 6 bases, and the junction held 5 bases outside the gene matches. Germline V lookup: CDR1 KGHSH, CDR2 LQKENI. DNA for the CDR3: TGTGCCAGCTCACCACCGACAGGGATCGAAAACACCATATATTTT. Its protein is CASSPPTGIENTIYF.

This clonotype was found many times. The chain joins TRBV5-1 to TRBJ2-1; no clear D gene. There are 13 residues in the CDR3. V lost 0 bases and J 5 bases, leaving 6 bases between the germline ends. CDR1 is SGHRS and CDR2 is YFSETQ in the germline V gene. The CDR3 loop is CASSLVLDNEQFF. CDR3 nucleotide sequence: TGCGCCAGCAGCTTGGTACTTGACAATGAGCAGTTCTTC.

This clonotype was recorded a few times. The chain is built from TRBV7-8 and TRBJ2-1; D gene unclear. The CDR3 is made up of 12 amino acids. Per the germline V gene, CDR1 is SGHVS and CDR2 is FQNEAQ. V dropped 6 bases and J dropped 10 bases, with 13 bases sitting between them. The chain's CDR3 is CASRSLDNEQFF. The DNA of the CDR3 is TGTGCCAGCAGGAGTTTAGATAACGAGCAGTTCTTC.

This clonotype came up a few times. V usage is TRBV30 and J usage is TRBJ1-1; D is undetermined. The CDR3 is 13 amino acids. V lost 0 bases, J lost 0 bases, and 5 bases lay in between. From germline, CDR1 is GTSNPN and CDR2 SVGIG (reference sequence). The CDR3 is CAWSVQVNTEAFF. In DNA form, the CDR3 reads TGTGCCTGGAGTGTCCAGGTGAACACTGAAGCTTTCTTT.

Many counts were recorded for this clonotype. V gene TRBV5-1 combines with J gene TRBJ2-7, with TRBD2 matching over 11 bases. The length of the CDR3 is 15 residues. The V gene end was trimmed by 4 bases and the J gene end by 3 bases; junction bases not matched to a gene: 6. Per the germline V gene, CDR1 is SGHRS and CDR2 is YFSETQ. The CDR3 is CASSPTGTSGYEQYF. DNA for the CDR3: TGCGCCAGCAGCCCTACCGGGACTAGCGGCTACGAGCAGTACTTC. Drawing the rest from reference TRBV5-1 and TRBJ2-7, the complete variable domain is KAGVTQTPRYLIKTRGQQVTLSCSPISGHRSVSWYQQTPGQGLQFLFEYFSETQRNKGNFPGRFSGRQFSNSRSEMNVSTLELGDSALYLCASSPTGTSGYEQYFGPGTRLTVT.

This sequence joins TRBV4-1 and TRBJ2-3; D perhaps matches TRBD2 (5 bases). The CDR3 is 16 residues long. The V gene's germline CDR1 is MGHRA and CDR2 YSYEKL. The V end was cut by 0 bases, the J end by 1 base, with 11 bases between. The CDR3 is CASSQEGRAGTDTQYF. The CDR3, as DNA: TGCGCCAGCAGCCAAGAAGGGCGGGCTGGCACAGATACGCAGTATTTT.

Many counts were recorded for this clonotype. V gene TRBV10-3 combines with J gene TRBJ2-7, with D maybe TRBD2 (5 bases). The CDR3 covers 11 residues. V was clipped by 11 bases and J by 5 bases, with 13 bases between them. From germline, CDR1 is ENHRY and CDR2 SYGVKD. The CDR3 is CACRGNDEQYF. The DNA of the CDR3 is TGTGCCTGCCGAGGGAATGACGAGCAGTACTTC.

This rearrangement joins TRBV30 to TRBJ2-7, with D possibly called TRBD1 or TRBD2 (5 bases each). CDR1 GTSNPN and CDR2 SVGIG come from the germline V gene (reference sequence). The CDR3 is made up of 14 amino acids. Trimming stripped 1 base from V and 0 bases from J, with 10 bases between. This CDR3 is CAWSGPGPSYEQYF. The CDR3 nucleotides are TGTGCCTGGAGTGGTCCGGGGCCCTCCTACGAGCAGTACTTC.

The J gene is TRBJ1-2, the V gene TRBV7-8; 9 nucleotides match TRBD1. CDR1 SGHVS and CDR2 FQNEAQ come from the germline V gene. CDR3 length: 15 residues. The V and J ends lost 5 bases and 8 bases, in that order; junction bases with no gene match: 12. CDR3 nucleotides: TGTGCCAGCAGCCACCGGGACAGGGTGGTTGGGGGCTACACCTTC. Amino acids: CASSHRDRVVGGYTF.